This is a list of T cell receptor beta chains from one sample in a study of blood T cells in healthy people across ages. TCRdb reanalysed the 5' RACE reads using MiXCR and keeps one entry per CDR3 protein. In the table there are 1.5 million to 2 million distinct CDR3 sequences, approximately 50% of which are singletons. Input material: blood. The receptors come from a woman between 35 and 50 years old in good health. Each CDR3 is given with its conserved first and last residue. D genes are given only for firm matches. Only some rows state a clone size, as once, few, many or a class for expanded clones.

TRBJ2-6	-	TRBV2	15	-	TGTGCCAGCAGGACGGCTCGCTCTGGGGCCAACGTCCTGACTTTC	CASRTARSGANVLTF
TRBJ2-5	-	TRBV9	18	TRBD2	TGTGCCAGCAGCACCGGACTAGCGGGGGGGCAGTTCCAAGAGACCCAGTACTTC	CASSTGLAGGQFQETQYF
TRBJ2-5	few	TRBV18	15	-	TGTGCCAGCTCACCGGGATCGGGGTACCAAGAGACCCAGTACTTC	CASSPGSGYQETQYF
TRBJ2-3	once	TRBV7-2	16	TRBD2	TGTGCCTGCAGCTCACAGCGGGGGGACTTCACAGATACGCAGTATTTT	CACSSQRGDFTDTQYF
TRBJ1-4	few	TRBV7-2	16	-	TGTGCCAGCAGCTTAGTGGGTGGGGCAACTAATGAAAAACTGTTTTTT	CASSLVGGATNEKLFF
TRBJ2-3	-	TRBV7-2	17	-	TGTGCCAGCAGCTTAGCGGGGGGTTGGGGGAGCACAGATACGCAGTATTTT	CASSLAGGWGSTDTQYF
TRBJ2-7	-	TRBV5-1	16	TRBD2	TGCGCCAGCAGCGCCACTAGCGGGGGGGCTTACAATGAGCAGTACTTC	CASSATSGGAYNEQYF
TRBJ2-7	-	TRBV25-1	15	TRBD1	TGTGCCAGCAGTGAGCCGGGACAGAGCTCCTACGAGCAGTACTTC	CASSEPGQSSYEQYF
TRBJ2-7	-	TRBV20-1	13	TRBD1	TGCAGTGCTTGGGACAGGGGGCTTTACGAGCAGTACTTC	CSAWDRGLYEQYF
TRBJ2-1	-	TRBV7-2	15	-	TGTGCCAGCAGCTTAGGTGGGACGCAGGTCAATGAGCAGTTCTTC	CASSLGGTQVNEQFF
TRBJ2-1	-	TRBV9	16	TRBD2	TGTGCCAGCAGCGTAGTGGAGCGGGGACCCCACAATGAGCAGTTCTTC	CASSVVERGPHNEQFF
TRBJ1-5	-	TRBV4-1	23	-	TGCGCCAGCAGCCAAAGGTTGGGTGGTTGGCAATGGGAAGGCGCAACCGGTAATCAGCCCCAGCATTTT	CASSQRLGGWQWEGATGNQPQHF
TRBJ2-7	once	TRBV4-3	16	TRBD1	TGCGCCAGCAGCCTCCGACTTGGGGACAGGGGTTACGAGCAGTACTTC	CASSLRLGDRGYEQYF
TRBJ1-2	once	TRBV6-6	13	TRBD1	TGTGCCAGCACCGAACAGGGGGGGCATGGCTACACCTTC	CASTEQGGHGYTF
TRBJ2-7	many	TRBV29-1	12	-	TGCAGCGTTGCGGGACAAAGTTACGAGCAGTACTTC	CSVAGQSYEQYF
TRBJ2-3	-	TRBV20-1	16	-	TGCAGTGCTAGAGCCGGAAAACTACCTATAGGAGATACGCAGTATTTT	CSARAGKLPIGDTQYF
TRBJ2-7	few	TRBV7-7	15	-	TGTGCTAGCAGCTTAGCGGCAGGGCTGGCCTACGAGCAGTACTTC	CASSLAAGLAYEQYF
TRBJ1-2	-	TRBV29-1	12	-	TGCAGCGGACGACAGGCGACCTATGGCTACACCTTC	CSGRQATYGYTF
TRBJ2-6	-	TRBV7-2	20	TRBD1	TGTGCCAGCAGCTTCCGGGACAGGGCCCTACTCAGCTCTGGGGCCAACGTCCTGACTTTC	CASSFRDRALLSSGANVLTF
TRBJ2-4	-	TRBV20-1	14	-	TGCAGTGCGGTAAAGACAGTAGCCAAAAACATTCAGTACTTC	CSAVKTVAKNIQYF
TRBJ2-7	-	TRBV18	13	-	TGTGCCAGCTCACCGGGACACCCTGTGGAACAGTACTTC	CASSPGHPVEQYF
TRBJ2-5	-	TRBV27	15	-	TGTGCCACCACGGTCGGGGCAGGGATCCAAGAGACCCAGTACTTC	CATTVGAGIQETQYF
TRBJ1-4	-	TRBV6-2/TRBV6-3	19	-	TGTGCCAGCAGTTACAAGGAGGGGAACCAGACAGTCGCCGATGAAAAACTGTTTTTT	CASSYKEGNQTVADEKLFF
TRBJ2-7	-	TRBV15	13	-	TGTGCCACCAGCCAGATGGGGTTCTACGAGCAGTACTTC	CATSQMGFYEQYF
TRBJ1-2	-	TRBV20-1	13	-	TGCAGTGCTCAGACTGGGGTAAACTATGGCTACACCTTC	CSAQTGVNYGYTF
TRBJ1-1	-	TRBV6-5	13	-	TGTGCCAGCAGCCTCTCGGGGGAGGTGGAAGCTTTCTTT	CASSLSGEVEAFF
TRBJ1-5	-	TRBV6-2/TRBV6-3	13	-	TGTGCCAGCACCGGGACAATCAATCAGCCCCAGCATTTT	CASTGTINQPQHF
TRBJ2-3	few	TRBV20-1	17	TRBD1	TGCAGTGCTCGGGGACAGGGGGCCGGGTATGGCACAGATACGCAGTATTTT	CSARGQGAGYGTDTQYF
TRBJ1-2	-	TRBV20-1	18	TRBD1	TGCAGTGCTAGGGGACTTAGGGGACAGGACGCTCTAAACTATGGCTACACCTTC	CSARGLRGQDALNYGYTF
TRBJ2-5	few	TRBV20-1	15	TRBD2	TGCAGTGCGTTACTACTAGCGGGGGGGTACGAGACCCAGTACTTC	CSALLLAGGYETQYF
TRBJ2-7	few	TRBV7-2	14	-	TGTGCCAGCAGCTCCCGGGGGATCTCCTACGAGCAGTACTTC	CASSSRGISYEQYF
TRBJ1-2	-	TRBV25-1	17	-	TGTGCCAGCAGTTTAGGCACAGGGAGAGCCCCTAACTATGGCTACACCTTC	CASSLGTGRAPNYGYTF
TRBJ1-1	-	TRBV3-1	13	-	TGTGCCAGCAGCCAATTGTTGAACACTGAAGCTTTCTTT	CASSQLLNTEAFF
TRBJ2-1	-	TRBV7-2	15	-	TGTGCCAGCAGCTTAGAACGAGCCGGGGGGCAGGGGCAGTTCTTC	CASSLERAGGQGQFF
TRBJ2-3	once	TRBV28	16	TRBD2	TGTGCCAGCAGTAAGACTAGCGGGGGGGCGAGCAATACGCAGTATTTT	CASSKTSGGASNTQYF
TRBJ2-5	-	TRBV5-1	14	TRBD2	TGCGCCAGCAGGTCCGGGACTAGCGGAGAGACCCAGTACTTC	CASRSGTSGETQYF
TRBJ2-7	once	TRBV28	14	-	TGTGCCAGCAGCTACACCGGGATCACCTACGAGCAGTACTTC	CASSYTGITYEQYF
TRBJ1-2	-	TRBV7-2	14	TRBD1	TGTGCCAGCAGCTTTCAGGTGGACAGGAATGGCTACACCTTC	CASSFQVDRNGYTF
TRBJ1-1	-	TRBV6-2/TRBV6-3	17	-	TGTGCCAGCAGTGGGCCCGGCGGGACGGGCATGAACACTGAAGCTTTCTTT	CASSGPGGTGMNTEAFF
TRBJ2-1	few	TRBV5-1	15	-	TGCGCCAGCAGCTTGGCCACGACTCTGGTGGATGAGCAGTTCTTC	CASSLATTLVDEQFF
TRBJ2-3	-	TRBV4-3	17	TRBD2	TGCGCCAGCAGCCAAGAAAAACTAGCGGGGGTCACAGATACGCAGTATTTT	CASSQEKLAGVTDTQYF
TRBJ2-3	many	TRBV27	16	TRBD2	TGTGCCAGCAGTCGGAAACTAGCGGGCAGCACAGATACGCAGTATTTT	CASSRKLAGSTDTQYF
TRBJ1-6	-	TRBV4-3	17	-	TGCGCCAGCAGCCAAGAGGGGGTAGGGTCCTATAATTCACCCCTCCACTTT	CASSQEGVGSYNSPLHF
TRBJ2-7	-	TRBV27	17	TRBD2	TGTGCCAGCAGTTTAAGGACTAGCGGGCGGAGCTCCTACGAGAAGTACTTC	CASSLRTSGRSSYEKYF
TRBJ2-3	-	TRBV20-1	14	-	TGCAGTGCTCTTCCAGTGGTTCTCACAGATACGCAGTATTTT	CSALPVVLTDTQYF
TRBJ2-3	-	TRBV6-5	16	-	TGTGCCAGCAGTTACATGGGTTCCCCTAGCACAGATACGCAGTATTTT	CASSYMGSPSTDTQYF